This T cell receptor (beta chain) was found in a study of chemoradiotherapy in HPV16-positive cancers. Details on this clone: Its antigen is undetermined.

Study-level results: In HPV16-positive patients, HPV-responsive T-cell expansion tracked better recurrence-free survival.

The ends were cut back, 4 bases at V and 3 bases at J, with 9 bases in the middle. The CDR3 sequence is 13 residues long. Germline V gene sequence: CDR1 MNHEY, CDR2 SMNVEV (reference sequence). Repertoires were generated with immunoSEQ multiplex PCR, while TCRdb's copy carries only in-frame clones and drops some. The table shows 2,800 or so clones, with around 80% occurring only once. The chain uses TRBV27 and TRBJ1-2; no definite D call. Sequenced material: tumor tissue, taken from a patient who underwent chemoradiotherapy. The TCR sequence derives from a human donor with HPV-associated anogenital cancer. For the CDR3, the DNA is TGTGCCAGCAGTTCACAGAGCTACTATGGCTACACCTTC. Its translation is CASSSQSYYGYTF.